Listed below are T cell receptor beta chains from one sample, sequenced in a study of prognosis after radiotherapy for stage I lung cancer. TCRdb passed the multiplex PCR reads through MiXCR, listing each CDR3 protein once. The repertoire holds about 36,000 distinct CDR3 sequences, with 30% to 35% as singletons. Sequencing used PBMCs, obtained before or after stereotactic body radiation therapy (not recorded which). These receptors came from a donor at least 50 years old with non-small cell lung cancer. CDR3s include the opening cysteine and the closing phenylalanine or tryptophan. A D gene is named only where the DNA matches it firmly. Size values are once, few and many counts, or a class for expanded clones, and some rows have none.

>TRBV6-1|.|.|TRBJ2-2
TGTGCCAGCAGCCAGGGGGGGGAGCTGTTTTTT
CASSQGGELFF
>TRBV6-1|.|.|TRBJ1-1
TGTGCCAGCAGACCAGGGGTAACGAACACTGAAGCTTTCTTT
CASRPGVTNTEAFF
>TRBV24-1|.|.|TRBJ2-7
TGTGCCACCAGTGATCCTATGACGGCAGTCTACGAGCAGTACTTC
CATSDPMTAVYEQYF
>TRBV6-2/TRBV6-3|medium-sized|.|TRBJ1-6
TGTGCCAGCACAACACAGCAAACCTATAATTCACCCCTCCACTTT
CASTTQQTYNSPLHF
>TRBV6-2/TRBV6-3|.|.|TRBJ2-2
TGTGCCAGCAGAAGGGGGTCGAACACCTGGCAGCTGTTTTTT
CASRRGSNTWQLFF
>TRBV11-2|many|.|TRBJ2-7
TGTGCCAGCACTCTCGCTTACGAGCAGTACTTC
CASTLAYEQYF
>TRBV12-3/TRBV12-4|many|TRBD2|TRBJ2-5
TGTGCCAGCGGCAAGACTAGCGGGAGACAGACCCAGTACTTC
CASGKTSGRQTQYF
>TRBV6-2/TRBV6-3|.|.|TRBJ1-6
TGTGCCATCATTTATTCAGGGAGGAATTCACCCCTCCACTTT
CAIIYSGRNSPLHF
>TRBV20-1|few|TRBD2|TRBJ2-2
TGCAGTGCTAGGTTGAGCGGGAGTCTCACCGGGGAGCTGTTTTTT
CSARLSGSLTGELFF
>TRBV7-2|many|.|TRBJ2-3
TGTGCCAGCGGCTACACAGATACGCAGTATTTT
CASGYTDTQYF
>TRBV19|many|.|TRBJ1-2
TGTGCCAGTCGGGCGGCTGCTAACTATGGCTACACCTTC
CASRAAANYGYTF
>TRBV20-1|many|TRBD2|TRBJ2-1
TGCAGTGCCCCACAGGGACTAGCGCTTACCTACAATGAGCAGTTCTTC
CSAPQGLALTYNEQFF
>TRBV9|many|.|TRBJ1-1
TGTGCCAGCAGCCCTTTTGGCACCCACACTGAAGCTTTCTTT
CASSPFGTHTEAFF
>TRBV6-1|medium-sized|TRBD1|TRBJ1-6
TGTGCCAGCAGTCCCGGGACAGGGAATTCACCCCTCCACTTT
CASSPGTGNSPLHF
>TRBV14|many|.|TRBJ2-2
TGTGCCAGCAGCCAGCAGGGGACGAACACCGGGGAGCTGTTTTTT
CASSQQGTNTGELFF
>TRBV11-3|many|.|TRBJ2-5
TGTGCCAGCTCCGGACTGGACCAAGAGACCCAGTACTTC
CASSGLDQETQYF
>TRBV12-3/TRBV12-4|many|TRBD1|TRBJ1-1
TGTGCCAGCAGTTTCCGGGACAGTGAAGCTTTCTTT
CASSFRDSEAFF
>TRBV19|many|TRBD2|TRBJ2-7
TGTGCCAGTAGTTCCTTCGGGACTAGCGGGACCTACGAGCAGTACTTC
CASSSFGTSGTYEQYF
>TRBV19|many|.|TRBJ1-4
TGTGCCAGTAGTATGAATTCAGGGTCTAATGAAAAACTGTTTTTT
CASSMNSGSNEKLFF
>TRBV7-9|many|TRBD2|TRBJ2-2
TGTGCCAGCAGCTTAGCGGGGGACCAAGGACTAGCGGGAGCCCCCGGGGAGCTGTTTTTT
CASSLAGDQGLAGAPGELFF
>TRBV5-1|many|TRBD2|TRBJ2-7
TGCGCCAGCAGCCCGGGGGGGCTTAACGAGCAGTACTTC
CASSPGGLNEQYF
>TRBV11-3|many|TRBD1|TRBJ2-3
TGTGCCAGCAGCTTAGGTGGACAGGGACAAGATACGCAGTATTTT
CASSLGGQGQDTQYF
>TRBV27|many|.|TRBJ1-2
TGTGCCAGCAGTCCTGCAACGTCCGCCTATGGCTACACCTTC
CASSPATSAYGYTF
>TRBV2|once|.|TRBJ1-1
TGTGCCAGCAGTCGGGACATTAACATGAGCACTGAAGCTTTCTTT
CASSRDINMSTEAFF